The rows below give T cell receptor beta chains drawn from one sample of a study of neoadjuvant anti-PD-1 for oral cavity cancer. Assay used: immunoSEQ multiplex PCR; TCRdb lists only in-frame clones, some missing. The repertoire holds about 68,000 clones, with 70% to 90% as singletons. Material: PBMCs, obtained after nivolumab (anti-PD-1) treatment. The receptors were sampled from a person aged 35-79 years with oral cavity squamous cell carcinoma. Each CDR3 is given with its conserved first and last residue. The D gene is left open where the match is weak. Only part of the rows carry a size: once, few, many, or a class if the clone is expanded.

abundance,d_gene,j_gene,v_gene,CDR3nt,CDR3aa
few,.,TRBJ2-1,TRBV6-5,TGTGCCAGCAGTTACGGGGAGAGGAATGAGCAGTTCTTC,CASSYGERNEQFF
once,TRBD1,TRBJ2-5,TRBV11-2,TGTGCCAGCAGCTTAGGTGGGACAGGGGAGGGGACCCAGTACTTC,CASSLGGTGEGTQYF
.,.,TRBJ2-7,TRBV4-1,TGCGCCAGCAGCCAAGGGAGGGGAGGCGAGCAGTACTTC,CASSQGRGGEQYF
.,TRBD1,TRBJ2-6,TRBV6-6,TGTGCCGGGCGGGACAGGGGGGACTCTGGGGCCAACGTCCTGACTTTC,CAGRDRGDSGANVLTF
.,TRBD1,TRBJ1-4,TRBV10-2,TGCGCCAGCGCAGACCCGACAGGGAGGGCGACTAATGAAAAACTGTTTTTT,CASADPTGRATNEKLFF
.,.,TRBJ2-3,TRBV28,TGTGCCAGCCGGGCAATTGTACTATACACAGATACGCAGTATTTT,CASRAIVLYTDTQYF
.,.,TRBJ1-1,TRBV19,TGTGCCAGTAGTACCCAGGCAGGGAACACTGAAGCTTTCTTT,CASSTQAGNTEAFF
.,TRBD1,TRBJ2-4,TRBV6-6,TGTGCCACCGCAAGCGCCGGACAGGGCGCGGGAAACATTCAGTACTTC,CATASAGQGAGNIQYF
.,.,TRBJ1-1,TRBV29-1,TGCAGCATAATCCGGTTTAACACTGAAGCTTTCTTT,CSIIRFNTEAFF
.,.,TRBJ1-5,TRBV6-5,TGTGCCAGCAGTTACTCTGGCGGGGATCAGCCCCAGCATTTT,CASSYSGGDQPQHF
.,.,TRBJ2-1,TRBV27,TGTGCCAGCAGTCTAATCTCCGGGACACACCTATCCTACAATGAGCAGTTCTTC,CASSLISGTHLSYNEQFF
.,TRBD2,TRBJ2-3,TRBV7-9,TGTGCCAGCAGCATACTAGCGACTAGCACAGATACGCAGTATTTT,CASSILATSTDTQYF
.,TRBD1,TRBJ1-2,TRBV28,TGTGCCAGCAGGATCGGACAGGGTTCTGGCTACACCTTC,CASRIGQGSGYTF
medium-sized,.,TRBJ2-7,TRBV5-5,TGTGCCAGCAGCGAAACGGGTAGTAAATACTTC,CASSETGSKYF
.,.,TRBJ2-1,TRBV6-5,TGTGCCAGCAGTTACCCGTTGGGCGAGCAGTTCTTC,CASSYPLGEQFF